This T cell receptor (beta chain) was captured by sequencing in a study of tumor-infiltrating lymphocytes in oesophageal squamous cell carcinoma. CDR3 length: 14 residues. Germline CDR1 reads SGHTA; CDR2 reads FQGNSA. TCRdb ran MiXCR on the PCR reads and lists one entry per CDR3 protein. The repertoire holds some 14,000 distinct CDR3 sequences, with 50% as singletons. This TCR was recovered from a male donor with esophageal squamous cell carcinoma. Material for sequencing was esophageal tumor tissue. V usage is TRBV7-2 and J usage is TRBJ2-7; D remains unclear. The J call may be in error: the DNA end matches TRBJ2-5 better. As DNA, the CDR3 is TGTGCCAGCAGCCATAGGACCATTTCAGAGACCCAGTACTTC. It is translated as CASSHRTISETQYF.